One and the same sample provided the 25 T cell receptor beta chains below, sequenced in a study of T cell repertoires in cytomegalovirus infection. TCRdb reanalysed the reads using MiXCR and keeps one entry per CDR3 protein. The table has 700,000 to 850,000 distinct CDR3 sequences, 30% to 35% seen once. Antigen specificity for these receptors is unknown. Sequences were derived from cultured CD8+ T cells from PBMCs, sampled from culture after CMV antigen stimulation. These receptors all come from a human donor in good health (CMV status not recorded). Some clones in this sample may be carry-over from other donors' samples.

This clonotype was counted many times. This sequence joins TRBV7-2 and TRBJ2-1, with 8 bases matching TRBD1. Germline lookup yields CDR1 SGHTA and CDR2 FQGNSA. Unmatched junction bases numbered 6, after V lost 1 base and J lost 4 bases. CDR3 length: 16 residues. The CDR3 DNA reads TGTGCCAGCAGCTTAGGGCCGGGACAGGCTTACAATGAGCAGTTCTTC. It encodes CASSLGPGQAYNEQFF. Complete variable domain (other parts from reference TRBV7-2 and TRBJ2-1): GAGVSQSPSNKVTEKGKDVELRCDPISGHTALYWYRQSLGQGLEFLIYFQGNSAPDKSGLPSDRFSAERTGGSVSTLTIQRTQQEDSAVYLCASSLGPGQAYNEQFFGPGTRLTVL.

CDR3 nucleotide sequence: TGTGCCAGCAGCGTATTGGCAGGGATCAATCAGCCCCAGCATTTT. Protein: CASSVLAGINQPQHF. The V call is TRBV7-6, the J call TRBJ1-5, with D maybe TRBD1 (5 bases). The CDR3 spans 15 residues. Per germline, CDR1 SGHVS and CDR2 FNYEAQ. Trimming took 5 bases from V and 3 from J, leaving 14 bases between them.

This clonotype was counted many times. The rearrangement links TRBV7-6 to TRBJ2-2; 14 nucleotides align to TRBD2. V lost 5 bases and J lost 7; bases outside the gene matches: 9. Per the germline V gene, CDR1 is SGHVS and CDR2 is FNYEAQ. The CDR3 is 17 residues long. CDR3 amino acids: CASSLRLAGGPGGELFF. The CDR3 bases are TGTGCCAGCAGCCTCCGACTAGCGGGGGGGCCGGGCGGGGAGCTGTTTTTT.

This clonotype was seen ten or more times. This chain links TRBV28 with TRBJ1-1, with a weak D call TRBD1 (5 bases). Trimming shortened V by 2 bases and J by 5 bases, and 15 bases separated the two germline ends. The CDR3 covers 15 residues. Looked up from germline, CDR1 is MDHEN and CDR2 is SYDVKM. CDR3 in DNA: TGTGCCAGCAGTTTAATTCGAGGCAGGGAAACTGAAGCTTTCTTT. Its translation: CASSLIRGRETEAFF.

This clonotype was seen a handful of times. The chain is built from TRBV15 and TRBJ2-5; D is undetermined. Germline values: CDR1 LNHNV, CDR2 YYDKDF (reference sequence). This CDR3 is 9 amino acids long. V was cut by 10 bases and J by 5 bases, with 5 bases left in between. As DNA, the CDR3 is TGTGCCATAGGGGAGACCCAGTACTTC. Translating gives CAIGETQYF. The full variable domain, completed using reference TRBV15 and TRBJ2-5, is DAMVIQNPRYQVTQFGKPVTLSCSQTLNHNVMYWYQQKSSQAPKLLFHYYDKDFNNEADTPDNFQSRRPNTSFCFLDIRSPGLGDTAMYLCAIGETQYFGPGTRLLVL.

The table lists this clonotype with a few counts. CDR3 coding DNA: TGTGCCAGCAGTTACGGGCGACAGCCCCAGCATTTT. This sequence encodes CASSYGRQPQHF. The chain has TRBV6-2 or TRBV6-3 and TRBJ1-5; no definite D call. Germline V gene lookup returns CDR1 MNHEY and CDR2 SVGEGT. CDR3 length equals 12 residues. V lost 2 bases and J 7 bases, leaving 6 bases between the germline ends.

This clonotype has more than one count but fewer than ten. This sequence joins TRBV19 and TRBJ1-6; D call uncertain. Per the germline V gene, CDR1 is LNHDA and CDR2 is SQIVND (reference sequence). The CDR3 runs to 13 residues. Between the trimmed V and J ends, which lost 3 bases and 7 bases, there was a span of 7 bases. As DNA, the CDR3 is TGTGCCAGTAGTATCTTAGGGAATTCACCCCTCCACTTT. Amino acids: CASSILGNSPLHF.

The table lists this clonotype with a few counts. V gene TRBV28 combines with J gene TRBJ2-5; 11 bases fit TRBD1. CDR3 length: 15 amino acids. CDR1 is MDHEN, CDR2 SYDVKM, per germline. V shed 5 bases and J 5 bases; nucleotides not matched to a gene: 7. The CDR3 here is CASSPPDRGLETQYF. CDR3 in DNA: TGTGCCAGCAGTCCGCCGGACAGGGGGCTTGAGACCCAGTACTTC.

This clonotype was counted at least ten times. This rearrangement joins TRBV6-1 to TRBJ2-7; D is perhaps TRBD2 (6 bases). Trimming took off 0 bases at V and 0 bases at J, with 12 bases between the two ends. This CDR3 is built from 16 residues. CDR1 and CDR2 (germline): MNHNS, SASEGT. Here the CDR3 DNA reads TGTGCCAGCAGTGAAGCTCGGGGGTACCTCTCCTACGAGCAGTACTTC. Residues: CASSEARGYLSYEQYF.

The DNA of the CDR3 is TGTGCCAGCAGCCCGGGCCAGGGGGGGACCCAGTACTTC. Its protein is CASSPGQGGTQYF. The chain recombines TRBV5-6 with TRBJ2-5, with a weak D call TRBD1 (7 bases). Germline CDR1 is SGHDT and CDR2 is YYEEEE. Trimming shortened V by 4 bases and J by 7 bases, and 14 bases separated the two germline ends. CDR3 length: 13 residues.

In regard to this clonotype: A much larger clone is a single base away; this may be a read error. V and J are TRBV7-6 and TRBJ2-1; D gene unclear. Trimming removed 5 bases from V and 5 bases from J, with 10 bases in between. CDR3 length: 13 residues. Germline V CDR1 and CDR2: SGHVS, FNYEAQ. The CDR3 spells CASSAQINNEQFF. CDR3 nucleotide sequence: TGTGCCAGCAGCGCACAGATTAACAATGAGCAGTTCTTC.

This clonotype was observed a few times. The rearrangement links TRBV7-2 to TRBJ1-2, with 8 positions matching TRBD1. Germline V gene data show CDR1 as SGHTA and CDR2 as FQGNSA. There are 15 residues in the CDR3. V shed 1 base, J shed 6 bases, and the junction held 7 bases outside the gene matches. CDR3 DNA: TGTGCCAGCAGCTTAGGTCCAGGGGGCTTGGATGGCTACACCTTC. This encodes CASSLGPGGLDGYTF. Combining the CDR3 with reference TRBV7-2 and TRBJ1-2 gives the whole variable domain GAGVSQSPSNKVTEKGKDVELRCDPISGHTALYWYRQSLGQGLEFLIYFQGNSAPDKSGLPSDRFSAERTGGSVSTLTIQRTQQEDSAVYLCASSLGPGGLDGYTFGSGTRLTVV.

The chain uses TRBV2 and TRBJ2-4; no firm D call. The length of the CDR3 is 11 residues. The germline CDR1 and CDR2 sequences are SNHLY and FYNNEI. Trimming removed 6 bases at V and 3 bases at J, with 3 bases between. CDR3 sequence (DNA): TGTGCCAGCAGGGGCAAAAACATTCAGTACTTC. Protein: CASRGKNIQYF. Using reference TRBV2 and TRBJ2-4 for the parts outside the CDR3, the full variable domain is EPEVTQTPSHQVTQMGQEVILRCVPISNHLYFYWYRQILGQKVEFLVSFYNNEISEKSEIFDDQFSVERPDGSNFTLKIRSTKLEDSAMYFCASRGKNIQYFGAGTRLSVL.

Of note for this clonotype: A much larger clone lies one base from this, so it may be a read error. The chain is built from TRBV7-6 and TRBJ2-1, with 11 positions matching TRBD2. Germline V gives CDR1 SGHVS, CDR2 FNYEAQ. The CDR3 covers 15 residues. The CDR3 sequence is CANSFLAGGGYEQFF. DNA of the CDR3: TGTGCCAACAGCTTCTTAGCGGGGGGGGGCTATGAGCAGTTCTTC.

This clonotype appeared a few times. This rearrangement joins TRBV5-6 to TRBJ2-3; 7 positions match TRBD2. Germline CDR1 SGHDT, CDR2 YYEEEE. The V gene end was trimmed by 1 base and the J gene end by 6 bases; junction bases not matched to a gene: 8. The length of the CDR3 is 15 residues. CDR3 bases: TGTGCCAGCAGCTTGCGGACTAGTAGCTGGGATACGCAGTATTTT. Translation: CASSLRTSSWDTQYF.

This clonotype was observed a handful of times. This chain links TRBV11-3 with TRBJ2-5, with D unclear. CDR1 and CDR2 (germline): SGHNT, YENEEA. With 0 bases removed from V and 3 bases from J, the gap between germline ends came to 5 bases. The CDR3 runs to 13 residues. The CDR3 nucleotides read TGTGCCAGCAGCTTAGACACCGAAGAGACCCAGTACTTC. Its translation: CASSLDTEETQYF.

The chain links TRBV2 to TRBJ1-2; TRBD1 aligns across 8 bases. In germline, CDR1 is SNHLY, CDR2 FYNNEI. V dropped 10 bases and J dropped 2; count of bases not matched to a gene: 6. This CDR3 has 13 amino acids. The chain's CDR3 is CATPTGANYGYTF. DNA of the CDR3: TGTGCCACCCCGACAGGGGCCAACTATGGCTACACCTTC.

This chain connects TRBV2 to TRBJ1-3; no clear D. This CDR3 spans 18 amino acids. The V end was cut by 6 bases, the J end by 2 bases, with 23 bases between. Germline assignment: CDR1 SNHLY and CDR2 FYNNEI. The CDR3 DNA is TGTGCCAGCAGAGCTGCCTATCGGGATGCTCCGGCTGGAAACACCATATATTTT. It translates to CASRAAYRDAPAGNTIYF.

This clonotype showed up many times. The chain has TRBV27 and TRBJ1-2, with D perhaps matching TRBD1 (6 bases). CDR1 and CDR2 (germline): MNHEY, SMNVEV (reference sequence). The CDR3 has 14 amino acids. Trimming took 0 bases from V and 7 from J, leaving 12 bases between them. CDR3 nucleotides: TGTGCCAGCAGTTTATCACGGTCGACAGGTGGCTACACCTTC. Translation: CASSLSRSTGGYTF.

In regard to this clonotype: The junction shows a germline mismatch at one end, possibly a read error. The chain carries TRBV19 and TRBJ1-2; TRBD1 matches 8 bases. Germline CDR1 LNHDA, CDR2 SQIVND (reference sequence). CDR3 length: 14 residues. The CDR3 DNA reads TGTGTCAGTAGTCTGGGGACAGGATACTATGGCTACACCTTC. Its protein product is CVSSLGTGYYGYTF.

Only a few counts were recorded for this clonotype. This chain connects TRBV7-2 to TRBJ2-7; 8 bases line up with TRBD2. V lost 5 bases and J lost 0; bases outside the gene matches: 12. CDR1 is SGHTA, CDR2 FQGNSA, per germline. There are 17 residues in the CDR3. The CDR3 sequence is CASSLGGLAGSSYEQYV. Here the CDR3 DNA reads TGTGCCAGCAGCCTCGGAGGCTTAGCGGGGAGCTCCTACGAGCAGTACGTC.

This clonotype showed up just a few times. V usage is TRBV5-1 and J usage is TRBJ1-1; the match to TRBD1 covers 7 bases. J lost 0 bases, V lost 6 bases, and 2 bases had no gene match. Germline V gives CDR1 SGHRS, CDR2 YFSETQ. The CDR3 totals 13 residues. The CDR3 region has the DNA TGCGCCAGCAAAGGGGGCTTGAACACTGAAGCTTTCTTT. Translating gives CASKGGLNTEAFF.

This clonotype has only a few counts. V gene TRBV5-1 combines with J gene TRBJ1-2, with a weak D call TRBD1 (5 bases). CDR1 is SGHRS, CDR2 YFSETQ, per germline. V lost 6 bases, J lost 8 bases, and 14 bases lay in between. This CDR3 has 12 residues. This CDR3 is CASTQGEEGYTF. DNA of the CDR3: TGCGCCAGCACCCAGGGAGAGGAAGGCTACACCTTC.

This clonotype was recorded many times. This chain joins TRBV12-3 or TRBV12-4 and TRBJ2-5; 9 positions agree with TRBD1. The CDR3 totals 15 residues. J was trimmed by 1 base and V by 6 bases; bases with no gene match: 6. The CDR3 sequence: CASSPEGQGQETQYF. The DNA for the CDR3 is TGTGCCAGCAGCCCCGAGGGACAGGGCCAAGAGACCCAGTACTTC.

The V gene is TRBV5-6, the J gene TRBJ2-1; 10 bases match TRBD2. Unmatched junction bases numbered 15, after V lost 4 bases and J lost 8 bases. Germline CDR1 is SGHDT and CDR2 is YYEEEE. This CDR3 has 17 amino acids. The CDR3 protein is CASSPRSDSGGIDEQFF. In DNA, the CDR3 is TGTGCCAGCAGCCCCCGTTCCGATAGCGGGGGGATAGATGAGCAGTTCTTC.